This T cell receptor (beta chain) originates from a study of T cell repertoires in cytomegalovirus infection. The CDR3 extends over 13 amino acids. V lost 5 bases to trimming and J lost 13 bases, with 17 bases between them. TCRdb reprocessed the reads via MiXCR and lists one record per CDR3 protein. The sample has about 920,000 distinct CDR3 sequences, 31% seen once; the top ten hold around an eighth. This clonotype was seen a few times. The antigen is undetermined. The chain employs TRBV12-3 or TRBV12-4 and TRBJ2-2; the D gene is possibly TRBD2 (5 bases). Sequencing used cultured CD8+ T cells from PBMCs, obtained from culture after CMV antigen stimulation. The clonotype originates from a human donor in good health (CMV status not recorded). Some clones in this sample may be carry-over from other donors' samples. CDR3 bases: TGTGCCAGCAGTCCCTCAGGTCGCGGGCGGCTGTTTTTT. Its protein is CASSPSGRGRLFF.